The rows below give T cell receptor beta chains drawn from one sample of a study of blood T cells in healthy people across ages. From the 5' RACE reads, TCRdb called clonotypes with MiXCR, one entry per CDR3 protein. The profile shows 800,000 to 900,000 distinct CDR3 sequences, approximately 59% of them singletons. The sequenced sample was blood. Every receptor here comes from a man aged 30-40 years in good health. Both conserved end residues are part of each CDR3. The D gene is left open where the match is weak. Clone size is shown for a subset of rows, as once, few, many or a class of expanded clone.

d_call: -; cdr3_length: 15; j_call: TRBJ2-3; clone_size: once; v_call: TRBV27; cdr3_nt: TGTGCCAGCAGTTCCCACACCCACTCTGCAGATACGCAGTATTTT; cdr3_aa: CASSSHTHSADTQYF
d_call: TRBD2; cdr3_length: 15; j_call: TRBJ2-3; clone_size: -; v_call: TRBV6-1; cdr3_nt: TGTGCCGGAGGCACGGGGAGCGGGGGGGCAGATACGCAGTATTTT; cdr3_aa: CAGGTGSGGADTQYF
d_call: TRBD1; cdr3_length: 15; j_call: TRBJ2-1; clone_size: -; v_call: TRBV4-3; cdr3_nt: TGCGCCAGCAGCCAAGGGACAGGGGGCTTGGATGAGCAGTTCTTC; cdr3_aa: CASSQGTGGLDEQFF
d_call: -; cdr3_length: 16; j_call: TRBJ2-5; clone_size: -; v_call: TRBV24-1; cdr3_nt: TGTGCCACCAGTGATTCTCGACTAAGTGGAGAAGAGACCCAGTACTTC; cdr3_aa: CATSDSRLSGEETQYF
d_call: TRBD1; cdr3_length: 15; j_call: TRBJ1-5; clone_size: -; v_call: TRBV11-2; cdr3_nt: TGTGCCAGCAGCATGACAGGGGGAGGCAATCAGCCCCAGCATTTT; cdr3_aa: CASSMTGGGNQPQHF
d_call: -; cdr3_length: 15; j_call: TRBJ2-5; clone_size: -; v_call: TRBV5-1; cdr3_nt: TGCGCCAGCAGCTTGGCCGGTAGCCAGCAAGAGACCCAGTACTTC; cdr3_aa: CASSLAGSQQETQYF
d_call: -; cdr3_length: 13; j_call: TRBJ2-3; clone_size: few; v_call: TRBV4-3; cdr3_nt: TGCGCCAGCAGCCCAAAGGGTAAAGATACGCAGTATTTT; cdr3_aa: CASSPKGKDTQYF
d_call: TRBD1; cdr3_length: 14; j_call: TRBJ2-5; clone_size: once; v_call: TRBV29-1; cdr3_nt: TGCAGCGTTGCGTTGACAGGGGATGGAGAGACCCAGTACTTC; cdr3_aa: CSVALTGDGETQYF
d_call: -; cdr3_length: 14; j_call: TRBJ2-5; clone_size: -; v_call: TRBV20-1; cdr3_nt: TGCAGTGCTGCGGGGGGGACAGGGCAAGAGACCCAGTACTTC; cdr3_aa: CSAAGGTGQETQYF
d_call: -; cdr3_length: 16; j_call: TRBJ2-3; clone_size: -; v_call: TRBV15; cdr3_nt: TGTGCCACCAGCAGAGATCCCGCGGCCGGGGCAGATACGCAGTATTTT; cdr3_aa: CATSRDPAAGADTQYF
d_call: TRBD2; cdr3_length: 13; j_call: TRBJ2-1; clone_size: -; v_call: TRBV25-1; cdr3_nt: TGTGCCAGCAGTAGGGGAGGGCGGGTTAGGCAGTTCTTC; cdr3_aa: CASSRGGRVRQFF
d_call: TRBD2; cdr3_length: 17; j_call: TRBJ2-3; clone_size: few; v_call: TRBV24-1; cdr3_nt: TGTGCCACCAGTGACCGACTAGCGGGAGACTTCACAGATACGCAGTATTTT; cdr3_aa: CATSDRLAGDFTDTQYF
d_call: TRBD2; cdr3_length: 13; j_call: TRBJ2-4; clone_size: once; v_call: TRBV28; cdr3_nt: TGTGCCAGCAGTTATACTAGCGGGGCCATTCAGTACTTC; cdr3_aa: CASSYTSGAIQYF
d_call: -; cdr3_length: 14; j_call: TRBJ2-5; clone_size: once; v_call: TRBV12-3/TRBV12-4; cdr3_nt: TGTGCCAGCAGTTTGAATGGGAATCAAGAGACCCAGTACTTC; cdr3_aa: CASSLNGNQETQYF
d_call: TRBD1; cdr3_length: 13; j_call: TRBJ1-2; clone_size: few; v_call: TRBV10-3; cdr3_nt: TGTGCCATCGCCCCTACAGGGGGTAATGGCTACACCTTC; cdr3_aa: CAIAPTGGNGYTF
d_call: TRBD1; cdr3_length: 14; j_call: TRBJ1-4; clone_size: -; v_call: TRBV6-2/TRBV6-3; cdr3_nt: TGTGCCAGCAATGAAGGGACAGGGGATGAAAAACTGTTTTTT; cdr3_aa: CASNEGTGDEKLFF
d_call: -; cdr3_length: 10; j_call: TRBJ2-7; clone_size: few; v_call: TRBV25-1; cdr3_nt: TGTGCCACCCGTACCGACGAGCAGTACTTC; cdr3_aa: CATRTDEQYF
d_call: -; cdr3_length: 14; j_call: TRBJ2-7; clone_size: -; v_call: TRBV28; cdr3_nt: TGTGCCAGCAGTTTCGAGGGGATTCCCTACGAGCAGTACTTC; cdr3_aa: CASSFEGIPYEQYF
d_call: -; cdr3_length: 14; j_call: TRBJ2-7; clone_size: -; v_call: TRBV5-1; cdr3_nt: TGCGCCAGCAGCTTCCCAGGGGAGAGTAACGAGCAGTACTTC; cdr3_aa: CASSFPGESNEQYF
d_call: TRBD1; cdr3_length: 14; j_call: TRBJ1-5; clone_size: few; v_call: TRBV25-1; cdr3_nt: TGTGCCAGCAGTGGCGGACAGGGAGGACAGCCCCAGCATTTT; cdr3_aa: CASSGGQGGQPQHF
d_call: TRBD2; cdr3_length: 14; j_call: TRBJ2-1; clone_size: -; v_call: TRBV29-1; cdr3_nt: TGCAGCGTTGGGACTAGCGGAAATTACAATGAGCAGTTCTTC; cdr3_aa: CSVGTSGNYNEQFF
d_call: -; cdr3_length: 15; j_call: TRBJ2-3; clone_size: -; v_call: TRBV9; cdr3_nt: TGTGCCAGCAGCGTAGAAGGACTCCTCACAGATACGCAGTATTTT; cdr3_aa: CASSVEGLLTDTQYF
d_call: -; cdr3_length: 13; j_call: TRBJ2-3; clone_size: -; v_call: TRBV6-5; cdr3_nt: TGTGCCAGCAGTTACGGGGGGGACAGAACGCAGTATTTT; cdr3_aa: CASSYGGDRTQYF
d_call: -; cdr3_length: 17; j_call: TRBJ2-7; clone_size: -; v_call: TRBV7-6; cdr3_nt: TGTGCCAGCAGCTTAAATTCGGGGCAGGGAGTAACCTACGAGCAGTACTTC; cdr3_aa: CASSLNSGQGVTYEQYF
d_call: -; cdr3_length: 15; j_call: TRBJ1-5; clone_size: few; v_call: TRBV27; cdr3_nt: TGTGCCAGCAGCCTGGCAGGGACGGGCAATCAGCCCCAGCATTTT; cdr3_aa: CASSLAGTGNQPQHF
d_call: -; cdr3_length: 13; j_call: TRBJ2-5; clone_size: -; v_call: TRBV12-3/TRBV12-4; cdr3_nt: TGTGCCAGCAGTTTATGGGAGAAGGAGACCCAGTACTTC; cdr3_aa: CASSLWEKETQYF
d_call: TRBD1; cdr3_length: 15; j_call: TRBJ1-6; clone_size: -; v_call: TRBV6-7; cdr3_nt: TGTGCCACCGACAGGGCGAGCTCCTATAATTCACCCCTCCACTTT; cdr3_aa: CATDRASSYNSPLHF
d_call: TRBD1; cdr3_length: 15; j_call: TRBJ2-5; clone_size: few; v_call: TRBV27; cdr3_nt: TGTGCCAGCAGTCAGGACAGGGGTTTTATTGAGACCCAGTACTTC; cdr3_aa: CASSQDRGFIETQYF
d_call: TRBD2; cdr3_length: 15; j_call: TRBJ2-4; clone_size: few; v_call: TRBV28; cdr3_nt: TGTGCCAGCAGTTTCCAACTAGCGGGGGCGAACATTCAGTACTTC; cdr3_aa: CASSFQLAGANIQYF
d_call: TRBD1; cdr3_length: 16; j_call: TRBJ1-1; clone_size: once; v_call: TRBV28; cdr3_nt: TGTGCCAGCGGGAGTTCCGGGACAGGGAAGAACACTGAAGCTTTCTTT; cdr3_aa: CASGSSGTGKNTEAFF
d_call: -; cdr3_length: 13; j_call: TRBJ1-2; clone_size: -; v_call: TRBV5-5; cdr3_nt: TGTGCCAGCCAGGAGGGAGAAGACTATGGCTACACCTTC; cdr3_aa: CASQEGEDYGYTF
d_call: -; cdr3_length: 13; j_call: TRBJ2-3; clone_size: -; v_call: TRBV7-3; cdr3_nt: TGTGCCAGCAGCGTCGACGGTTCGAATACGCAGTATTTT; cdr3_aa: CASSVDGSNTQYF
d_call: -; cdr3_length: 11; j_call: TRBJ2-7; clone_size: -; v_call: TRBV13; cdr3_nt: TGTGCCAGCACTCGCTCCTACGAGCAGTACTTC; cdr3_aa: CASTRSYEQYF
d_call: -; cdr3_length: 14; j_call: TRBJ1-6; clone_size: -; v_call: TRBV5-1; cdr3_nt: TGCGCCAGCAGCTTGGGACAGAGAGATTCACCCCTCCACTTT; cdr3_aa: CASSLGQRDSPLHF
d_call: -; cdr3_length: 12; j_call: TRBJ1-2; clone_size: few; v_call: TRBV5-1; cdr3_nt: TGCGCCAGCAGCCACGGACAGTATGGCTACACCTTC; cdr3_aa: CASSHGQYGYTF
d_call: -; cdr3_length: 13; j_call: TRBJ2-3; clone_size: few; v_call: TRBV29-1; cdr3_nt: TGCAGCGCCCCGGGACACCCGACAGATACGCAGTATTTT; cdr3_aa: CSAPGHPTDTQYF
d_call: -; cdr3_length: 15; j_call: TRBJ2-4; clone_size: -; v_call: TRBV28; cdr3_nt: TGTGCCAGCAGTGCACATCGGAGGGCGGTGGACATTCAGTACTTT; cdr3_aa: CASSAHRRAVDIQYF
d_call: -; cdr3_length: 13; j_call: TRBJ2-5; clone_size: once; v_call: TRBV7-2; cdr3_nt: TGTGCCAGCAGCCAGAGGGGGGCCCAGACCCAGTACTTC; cdr3_aa: CASSQRGAQTQYF
d_call: -; cdr3_length: 13; j_call: TRBJ1-2; clone_size: -; v_call: TRBV28; cdr3_nt: TGTGCCAGCATTGCGACATCCATCTATGGCTACACCTTC; cdr3_aa: CASIATSIYGYTF